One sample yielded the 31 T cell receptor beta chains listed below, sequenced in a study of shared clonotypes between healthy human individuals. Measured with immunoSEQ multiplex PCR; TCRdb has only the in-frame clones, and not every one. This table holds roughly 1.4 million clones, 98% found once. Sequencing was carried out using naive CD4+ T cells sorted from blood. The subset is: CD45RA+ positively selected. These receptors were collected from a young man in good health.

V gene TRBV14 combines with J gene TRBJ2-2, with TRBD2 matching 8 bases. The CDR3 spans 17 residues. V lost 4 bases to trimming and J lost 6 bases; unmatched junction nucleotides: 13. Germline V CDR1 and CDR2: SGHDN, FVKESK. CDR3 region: CASSLPGLGAAAGELFF. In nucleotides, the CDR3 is TGTGCCAGCAGCCTACCGGGACTAGGGGCCGCCGCCGGGGAGCTGTTTTTT.

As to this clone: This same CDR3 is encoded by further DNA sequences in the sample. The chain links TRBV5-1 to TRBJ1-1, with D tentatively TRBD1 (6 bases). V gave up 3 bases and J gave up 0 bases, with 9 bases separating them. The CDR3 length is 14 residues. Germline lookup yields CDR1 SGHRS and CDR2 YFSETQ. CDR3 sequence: CASSSTGMNTEAFF. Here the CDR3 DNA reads TGCGCCAGCAGCTCGACAGGTATGAACACTGAAGCTTTCTTT.

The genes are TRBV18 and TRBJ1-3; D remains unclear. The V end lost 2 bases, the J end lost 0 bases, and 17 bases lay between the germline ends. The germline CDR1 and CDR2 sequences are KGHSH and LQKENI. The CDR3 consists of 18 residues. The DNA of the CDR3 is TGTGCCAGCTCACCAACTTCATTACGACTAAGCTCTGGAAACACCATATATTTT. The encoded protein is CASSPTSLRLSSGNTIYF.

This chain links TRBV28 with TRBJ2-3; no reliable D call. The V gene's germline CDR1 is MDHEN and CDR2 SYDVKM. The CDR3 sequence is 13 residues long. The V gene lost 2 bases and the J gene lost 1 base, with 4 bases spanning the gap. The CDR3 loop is CASSLARTDTQYF. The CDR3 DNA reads TGTGCCAGCAGTTTAGCCCGCACAGATACGCAGTATTTT. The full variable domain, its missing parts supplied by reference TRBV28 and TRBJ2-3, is DVKVTQSSRYLVKRTGEKVFLECVQDMDHENMFWYRQDPGLGLRLIYFSYDVKMKEKGDIPEGYSVSREKKERFSLILESASTNQTSMYLCASSLARTDTQYFGPGTRLTVL.

The CDR3 nucleotides are TGTGCCAGCAGTGAAGGTTTGGCGGGATTGGGTACGCAGTATTTT. Amino acid sequence: CASSEGLAGLGTQYF. The gene calls are TRBV2 and TRBJ2-3; possible D gene TRBD2, 6 bases. Per germline, CDR1 SNHLY and CDR2 FYNNEI. The CDR3 spans 15 residues. Trimming cost V 1 base and J 8 bases, with 16 bases left between them.

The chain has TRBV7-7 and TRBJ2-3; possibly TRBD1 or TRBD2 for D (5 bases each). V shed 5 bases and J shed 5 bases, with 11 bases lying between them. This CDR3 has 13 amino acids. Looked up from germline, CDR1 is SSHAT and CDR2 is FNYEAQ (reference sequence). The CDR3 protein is CASSPQRGDTQYF. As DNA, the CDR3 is TGTGCCAGCAGCCCCCAGAGGGGAGATACGCAGTATTTT.

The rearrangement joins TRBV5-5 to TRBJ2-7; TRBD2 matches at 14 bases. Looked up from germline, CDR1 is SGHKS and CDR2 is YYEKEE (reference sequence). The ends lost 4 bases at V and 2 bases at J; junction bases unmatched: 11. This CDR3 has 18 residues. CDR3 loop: CASSQGLAGVKLAYEQYF. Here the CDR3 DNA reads TGTGCCAGCAGCCAGGGACTAGCGGGAGTAAAATTGGCCTACGAGCAGTACTTC. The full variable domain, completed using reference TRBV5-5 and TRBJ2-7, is DAGVTQSPTHLIKTRGQQVTLRCSPISGHKSVSWYQQVLGQGPQFIFQYYEKEERGRGNFPDRFSARQFPNYSSELNVNALLLGDSALYLCASSQGLAGVKLAYEQYFGPGTRLTVT.

CDR3 nucleotides: TGTGCCAGCAGACCTTGGGGGACCCACTACGAGCAGTACTTC. Protein product: CASRPWGTHYEQYF. The chain combines TRBV25-1 with TRBJ2-7; perhaps D is TRBD1 or TRBD2 (5 bases each). From germline, CDR1 is MGHDK and CDR2 SYGVNS. With 6 bases removed from V and 3 bases from J, the gap between germline ends came to 15 bases. CDR3 length: 14 amino acids.

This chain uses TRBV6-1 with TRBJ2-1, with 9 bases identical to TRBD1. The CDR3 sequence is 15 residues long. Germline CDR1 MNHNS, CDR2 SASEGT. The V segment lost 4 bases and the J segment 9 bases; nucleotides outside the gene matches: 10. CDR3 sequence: CASSVASGQGTEQFF. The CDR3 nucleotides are TGTGCCAGCAGTGTGGCATCGGGACAGGGCACTGAGCAGTTCTTC.

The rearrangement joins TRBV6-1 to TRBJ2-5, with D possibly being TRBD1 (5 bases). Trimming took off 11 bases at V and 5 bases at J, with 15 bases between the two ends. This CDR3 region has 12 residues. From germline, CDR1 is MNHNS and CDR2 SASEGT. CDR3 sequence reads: CACTPGMETQYF. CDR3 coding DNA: TGTGCCTGCACGCCAGGGATGGAGACCCAGTACTTC.

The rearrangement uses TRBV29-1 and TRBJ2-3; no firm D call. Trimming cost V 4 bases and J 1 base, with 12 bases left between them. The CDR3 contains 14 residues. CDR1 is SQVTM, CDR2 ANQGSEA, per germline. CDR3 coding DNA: TGCAGCGTTGGTGGGGTTATCCGCACAGATACGCAGTATTTT. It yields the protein CSVGGVIRTDTQYF.

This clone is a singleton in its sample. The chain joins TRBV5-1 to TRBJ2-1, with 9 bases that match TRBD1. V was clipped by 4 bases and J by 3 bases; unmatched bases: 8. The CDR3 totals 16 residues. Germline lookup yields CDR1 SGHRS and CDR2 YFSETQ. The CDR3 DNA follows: TGCGCCAGCAGCGAAGCCCCGGGACAGGGCTACAATGAGCAGTTCTTC. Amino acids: CASSEAPGQGYNEQFF.

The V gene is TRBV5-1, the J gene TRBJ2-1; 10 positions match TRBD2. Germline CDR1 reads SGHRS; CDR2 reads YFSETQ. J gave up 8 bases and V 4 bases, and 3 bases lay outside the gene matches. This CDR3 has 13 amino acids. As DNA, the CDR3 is TGCGCCAGCAGCCCTCTAGCGGGGGATGAGCAGTTCTTC. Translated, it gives CASSPLAGDEQFF. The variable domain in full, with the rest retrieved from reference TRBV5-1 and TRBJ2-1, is KAGVTQTPRYLIKTRGQQVTLSCSPISGHRSVSWYQQTPGQGLQFLFEYFSETQRNKGNFPGRFSGRQFSNSRSEMNVSTLELGDSALYLCASSPLAGDEQFFGPGTRLTVL.

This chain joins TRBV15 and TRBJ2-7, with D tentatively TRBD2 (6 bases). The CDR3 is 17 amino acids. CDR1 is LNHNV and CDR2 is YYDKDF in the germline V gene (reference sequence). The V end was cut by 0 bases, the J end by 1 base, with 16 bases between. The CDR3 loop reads CATSRDRGGTSSYEQYF. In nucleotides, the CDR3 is TGTGCCACCAGCAGAGATCGGGGCGGGACCTCTTCCTACGAGCAGTACTTC.

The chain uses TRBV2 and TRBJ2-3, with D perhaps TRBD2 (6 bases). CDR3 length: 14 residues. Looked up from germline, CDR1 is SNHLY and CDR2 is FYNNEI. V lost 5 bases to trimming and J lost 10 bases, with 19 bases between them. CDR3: CASSNSAGTPAQYF. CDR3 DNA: TGTGCCAGCAGTAACAGTGCCGGGACTCCCGCGCAGTATTTT. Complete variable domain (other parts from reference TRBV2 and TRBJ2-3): EPEVTQTPSHQVTQMGQEVILRCVPISNHLYFYWYRQILGQKVEFLVSFYNNEISEKSEIFDDQFSVERPDGSNFTLKIRSTKLEDSAMYFCASSNSAGTPAQYFGPGTRLTVL.

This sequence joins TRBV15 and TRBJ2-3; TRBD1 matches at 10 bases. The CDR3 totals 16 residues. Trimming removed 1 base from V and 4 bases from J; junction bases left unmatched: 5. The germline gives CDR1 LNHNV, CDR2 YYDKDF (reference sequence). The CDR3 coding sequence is TGTGCCACCAGCAGAGGCGACAGGGGGCGGGCAGATACGCAGTATTTT. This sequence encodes CATSRGDRGRADTQYF.

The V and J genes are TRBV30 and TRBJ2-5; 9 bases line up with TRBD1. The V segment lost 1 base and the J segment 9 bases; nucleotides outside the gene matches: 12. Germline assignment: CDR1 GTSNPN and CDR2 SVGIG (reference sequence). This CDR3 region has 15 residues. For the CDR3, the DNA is TGTGCCTGGAGTGCCGGGACAGGGTCCAGCTTTGCCCAGTACTTC. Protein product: CAWSAGTGSSFAQYF.

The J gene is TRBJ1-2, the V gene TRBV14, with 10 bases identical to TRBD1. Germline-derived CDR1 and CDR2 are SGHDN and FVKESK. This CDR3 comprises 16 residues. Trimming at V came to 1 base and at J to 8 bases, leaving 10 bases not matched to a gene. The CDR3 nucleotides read TGTGCCAGCAGCCAAGTCGGGACAGGGGCAGTTCAGGGCTACACCTTC. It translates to CASSQVGTGAVQGYTF.

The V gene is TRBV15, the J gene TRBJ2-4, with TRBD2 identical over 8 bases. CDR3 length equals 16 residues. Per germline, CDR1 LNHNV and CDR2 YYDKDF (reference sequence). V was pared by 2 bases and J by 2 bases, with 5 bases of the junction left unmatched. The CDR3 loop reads CATSRPREGPKNIQYF. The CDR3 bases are TGTGCCACCAGCAGACCCCGGGAGGGGCCCAAAAACATTCAGTACTTC.

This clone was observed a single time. In nucleotides, the CDR3 is TGTGCCAGCAGTACCGGGACCTATGGCTACACCTTC. Its translation is CASSTGTYGYTF. V gene TRBV6-5 combines with J gene TRBJ1-2, with D maybe TRBD1 (5 bases). Between the trimmed V and J ends, which lost 5 bases and 4 bases, there was a span of 8 bases. The CDR3 covers 12 residues. Per germline, CDR1 MNHEY and CDR2 SVGAGI.

CDR3 amino acids: CASSRSNTGELFF. CDR3 sequence (DNA): TGTGCCAGCAGTCGATCGAACACCGGGGAGCTGTTTTTT. The rearrangement joins TRBV27 to TRBJ2-2; D call uncertain. This CDR3 contains 13 residues. V gave up 5 bases and J gave up 0 bases, with 4 bases separating them. Germline values: CDR1 MNHEY, CDR2 SMNVEV (reference sequence).

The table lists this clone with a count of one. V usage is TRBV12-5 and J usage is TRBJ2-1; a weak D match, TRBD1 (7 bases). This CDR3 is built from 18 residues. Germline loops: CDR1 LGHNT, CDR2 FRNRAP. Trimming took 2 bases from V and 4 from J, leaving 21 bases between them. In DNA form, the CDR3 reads TGTGCTAGTGGTTTGAGAAACCGGGACAGCGGAGGGTACAATGAGCAGTTCTTC. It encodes CASGLRNRDSGGYNEQFF.

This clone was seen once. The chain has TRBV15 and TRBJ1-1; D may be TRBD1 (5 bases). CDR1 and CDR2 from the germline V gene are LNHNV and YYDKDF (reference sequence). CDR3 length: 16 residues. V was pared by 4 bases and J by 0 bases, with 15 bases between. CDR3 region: CATSTRGGAVNTEAFF. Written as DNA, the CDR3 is TGTGCCACCAGCACTAGGGGTGGTGCGGTGAACACTGAAGCTTTCTTT.

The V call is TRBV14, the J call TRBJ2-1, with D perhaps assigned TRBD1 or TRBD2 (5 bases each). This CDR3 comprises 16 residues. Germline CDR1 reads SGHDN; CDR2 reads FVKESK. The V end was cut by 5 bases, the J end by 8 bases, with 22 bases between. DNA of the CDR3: TGTGCCAGCAGCGCCCACCGGGACGCCTATTGGGATGAGCAGTTCTTC. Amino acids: CASSAHRDAYWDEQFF.

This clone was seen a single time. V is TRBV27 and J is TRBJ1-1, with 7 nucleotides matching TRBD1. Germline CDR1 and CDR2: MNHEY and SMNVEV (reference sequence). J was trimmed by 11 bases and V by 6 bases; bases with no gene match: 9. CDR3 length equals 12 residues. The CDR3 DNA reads TGTGCCAGCAGGGTCAGGGGGGGCCGGGCTTTCTTT. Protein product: CASRVRGGRAFF.

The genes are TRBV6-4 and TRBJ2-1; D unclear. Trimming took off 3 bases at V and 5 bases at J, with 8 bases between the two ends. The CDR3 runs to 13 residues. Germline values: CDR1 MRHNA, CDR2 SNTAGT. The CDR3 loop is CASSEQLHNEQFF. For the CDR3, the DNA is TGTGCCAGCAGTGAGCAGCTACACAATGAGCAGTTCTTC.

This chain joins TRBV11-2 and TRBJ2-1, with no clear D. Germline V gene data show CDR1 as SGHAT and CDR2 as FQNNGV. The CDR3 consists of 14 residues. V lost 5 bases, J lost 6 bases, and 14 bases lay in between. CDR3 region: CASSPVVYTNEQFF. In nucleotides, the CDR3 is TGTGCCAGCAGCCCAGTCGTTTATACCAATGAGCAGTTCTTC. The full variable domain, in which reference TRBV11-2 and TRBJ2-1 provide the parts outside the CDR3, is EAGVAQSPRYKIIEKRQSVAFWCNPISGHATLYWYQQILGQGPKLLIQFQNNGVVDDSQLPKDRFSAERLKGVDSTLKIQPAKLEDSAVYLCASSPVVYTNEQFFGPGTRLTVL.

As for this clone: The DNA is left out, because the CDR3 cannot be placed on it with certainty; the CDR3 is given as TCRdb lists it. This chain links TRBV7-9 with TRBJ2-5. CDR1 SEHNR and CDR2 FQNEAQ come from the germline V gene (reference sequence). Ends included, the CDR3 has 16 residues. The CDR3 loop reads CASVLAQGVARETQYF.

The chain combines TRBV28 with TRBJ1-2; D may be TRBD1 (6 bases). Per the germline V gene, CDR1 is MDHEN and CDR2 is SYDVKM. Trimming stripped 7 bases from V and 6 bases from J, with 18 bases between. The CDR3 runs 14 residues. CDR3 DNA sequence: TGTGCCAGCACCAGAGGGGGGATTGTTCATGGCTACACCTTC. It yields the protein CASTRGGIVHGYTF.

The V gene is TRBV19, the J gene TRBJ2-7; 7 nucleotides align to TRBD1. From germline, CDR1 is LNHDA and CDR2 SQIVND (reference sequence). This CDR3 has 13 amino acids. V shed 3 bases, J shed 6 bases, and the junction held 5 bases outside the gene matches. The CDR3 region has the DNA TGTGCCAGTAGTATCCCAGACAGGGTCGAGCAGTACTTC. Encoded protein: CASSIPDRVEQYF.

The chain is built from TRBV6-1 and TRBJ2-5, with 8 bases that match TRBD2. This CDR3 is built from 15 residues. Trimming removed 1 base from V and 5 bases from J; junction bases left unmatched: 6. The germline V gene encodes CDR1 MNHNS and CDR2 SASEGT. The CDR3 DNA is TGTGCCAGCAGTGAAGATCCCCGGGAGGGGGAGACCCAGTACTTC. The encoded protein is CASSEDPREGETQYF.